This is a list of T cell receptor beta chains from one sample in a study of blood T cell repertoires in COVID-19. This table comes from immunoSEQ multiplex PCR, and its TCRdb copy is limited to in-frame clones, with some not included. The sample lists roughly 270,000 clones; approximately 78% were seen once. The source material was PBMCs or T cells enriched from blood (not recorded which). Every receptor here comes from a man aged 35 to 55 who had been exposed to COVID-19. Each CDR3 is given with its conserved first and last residue. The order of the fields is V gene, J gene, CDR3 protein.

TRBV7-3	TRBJ1-3	CASRYGQFSGNTIYF
TRBV7-9	TRBJ1-3	CASSPQGKNTIYF
TRBV24-1	TRBJ1-2	CATSEFDSRGYTF
TRBV10-2	TRBJ2-6	CASSVGMAAGANVLTF
TRBV5-6	TRBJ1-1	CASSLYETFGLGTEAFF
TRBV28	TRBJ1-4	CASAPGDEKLFF
TRBV12-3/TRBV12-4	TRBJ1-5	CATNRGQGEPQHF
TRBV11-3	TRBJ2-5	CASSGDSGRGETQYF
TRBV11-2	TRBJ1-2	CASSFSRDSYGYTF
TRBV5-8	TRBJ2-7	CASSRTGSSYEQYF
TRBV5-6	TRBJ1-1	CASSFLEARNTEAFF
TRBV19	TRBJ2-2	CASSNLAGGNTGELFF
TRBV2	TRBJ1-2	CASSDRQESRYTF
TRBV19	TRBJ2-7	CASSIQGLIHYEQYF
TRBV7-6	TRBJ2-2	CASKPGRAGELFF
TRBV2	TRBJ2-1	CASRATGTSGSYEQFF
TRBV27	TRBJ2-2	CASSVQGWNTGELFF
TRBV11-2	TRBJ2-7	CASSSYPTSSYEQYF
TRBV6-5	TRBJ1-2	CASSYTGTVYGYTF
TRBV11-3	TRBJ2-2	CASSFQGWWGIKDTGELFF
TRBV7-3	TRBJ2-3	CASSLDPLGADTQYF
TRBV3-1/TRBV3-2	TRBJ2-7	CASSRPPSGRPYEQYF
TRBV4-1	TRBJ2-1	CASSQRRTDDNEQFF
TRBV18	TRBJ2-2	CASSLRLLSGSGTGELFF
TRBV20-1	TRBJ2-3	CSARDRDTQYF
TRBV11-1	TRBJ2-2	CASSLDFGQNTGELFF